These T cell receptor beta chains were read from a single sample in a study of T-cell reconstitution after alpha-beta-depleted transplantation in children. In TCRdb, the PCR reads were re-called with MiXCR into one record per CDR3 protein. The sample yields roughly 790,000 distinct CDR3 sequences, about 15% seen once. Sequences were derived from PBMCs, mostly from graft donor cells, sampled 360 days after TCRalphabeta/CD19-depleted stem cell transplant. The receptors here all came from a male patient younger than 18 who had a stem cell transplant for acute lymphoblastic leukemia, so the T cells may come from the graft donor. Each CDR3 is given with its conserved first and last residue. Size values are once, few and many counts, or a class for expanded clones, and some rows have none.

V gene	J gene	clone size	CDR3 protein
TRBV12-3/TRBV12-4	TRBJ2-1	-	CASSLRGSIAGSSYNEQFF
TRBV12-3/TRBV12-4	TRBJ2-3	-	CASSLVGRAIADTQYF
TRBV7-9	TRBJ2-1	-	CASSWGLAGVYNNEQFF
TRBV2	TRBJ2-3	few	CASSDPRWVGAPSTDTQYF
TRBV3-1	TRBJ1-4	few	CASSHRRSREKLFF
TRBV6-1	TRBJ2-3	-	CASSDDSHTQYF
TRBV29-1	TRBJ1-4	few	CSVPEWDQTNEKLFF
TRBV5-1	TRBJ1-5	-	CASKLGGSPNQPQHF
TRBV3-1	TRBJ2-3	-	CASSQGYGTDTQYF
TRBV5-1	TRBJ2-1	few	CASSLERTGQGRNEQFF
TRBV3-1	TRBJ2-5	few	CASSTLGLAGGQTQYF
TRBV6-4	TRBJ2-7	many	CARSVRDPEIEQYF
TRBV29-1	TRBJ2-7	many	CSVTTSPGSYEQYF
TRBV30	TRBJ1-4	-	CAWSGFRGKNEKLFF
TRBV7-9	TRBJ2-3	few	CASSLGPPGLSTDTQYF
TRBV12-3/TRBV12-4	TRBJ2-3	many	CASSSLRQGWEDTQYF
TRBV20-1	TRBJ1-1	few	CSASGTFLNTEAFF
TRBV5-1	TRBJ1-1	-	CASSLSRGLAFF
TRBV6-5	TRBJ2-1	many	CASSYGLEGNNEQFF
TRBV4-1	TRBJ1-5	many	CASGVGNQPQHF
TRBV20-1	TRBJ2-7	few	CSARDGRRSYEQYF
TRBV6-5	TRBJ2-5	-	CASSTQTALQYF
TRBV7-6	TRBJ2-2	few	CASSLESGLITGELFF
TRBV4-1	TRBJ1-1	few	CASSLDRGMGEAFF
TRBV5-1	TRBJ2-1	many	CASSGRPIAGVGPYNEQFF
TRBV5-1	TRBJ2-1	-	CASSVRQSIYNEQFF
TRBV12-3/TRBV12-4	TRBJ2-2	few	CASSSTDNTGELFF
TRBV5-1	TRBJ2-7	few	CASSLVGHSSYEQYF
TRBV5-1	TRBJ2-1	-	CASSLLAGLGDEQFF
TRBV29-1	TRBJ1-1	many	CSAGQMNTEAFF
TRBV7-2	TRBJ2-7	few	CASSLGWQAYEQYF
TRBV28	TRBJ1-2	-	CASSLPGTGYTF
TRBV5-1	TRBJ2-7	few	CASRAPSGRTSYEQYF
TRBV2	TRBJ2-1	-	CASSDLGYSREEQFF
TRBV9	TRBJ1-1	few	CASSVPPGGTEAFF
TRBV7-9	TRBJ2-1	-	CASSLVVRVIDEQFF
TRBV7-3	TRBJ2-7	few	CASSLKDPGGHEQYF
TRBV7-9	TRBJ2-7	many	CASSPGRTYEQYF
TRBV3-1	TRBJ2-7	few	CASSQADRAYEQYF
TRBV27	TRBJ2-1	few	CASSSPAGSLYNEQFF
TRBV12-3/TRBV12-4	TRBJ2-1	-	CASSFLAGNYNEQFF
TRBV6-5	TRBJ2-5	-	CASSYSLHQETQYF
TRBV7-9	TRBJ2-1	few	CASRLGGNEQFF
TRBV7-2	TRBJ2-7	-	CASSLDDPYEQYF
TRBV24-1	TRBJ2-5	few	CATSDFRDRKETQYF
TRBV5-1	TRBJ2-7	-	CASNQQDPVYEQYF
TRBV18	TRBJ2-7	-	CASSPPYTYEQYF
TRBV24-1	TRBJ1-1	-	CATSDLKGGQGEAFF
TRBV5-6	TRBJ1-5	-	CASSPRGRDDQPQHF
TRBV7-7	TRBJ2-5	once	CASSPDSWQKETQYF